Listed below are T cell receptor beta chains from one sample, sequenced in a study of response to subunit inactivated influenza vaccine. One entry per CDR3 protein, called by TCRdb with MiXCR from the RT-PCR reads. Seen here are 500,000 or so distinct CDR3 sequences, 15% to 20% observed once, and the top ten hold roughly 3.1%. Sequenced here: CD4+ T cells sorted from PBMCs, sampled 23 to 25 months after vaccination. Every receptor here comes from a man aged 50-75 years who received an inactivated influenza vaccine. The CDR3 runs from the conserved cysteine through the conserved F or W. Expanded clones get a size class; other rows say once, few or many, or leave the size out.

>few|TRBV5-1|TRBJ1-1
CASSNPGQNTEAFF
>NA|TRBV4-3|TRBJ2-2
CASSQEHLISVPNTGELFF
>NA|TRBV28|TRBJ2-3
CASNSPGTGVDTQYF
>NA|TRBV6-2/TRBV6-3|TRBJ1-5
CASSYSSTGRNQPQHF
>NA|TRBV9|TRBJ2-1
CASSPPLSGFSYNEQFF
>NA|TRBV7-9|TRBJ2-5
CASSLRGSWGQETQYF
>many|TRBV2|TRBJ2-1
CASRFRLAVNEQFF
>many|TRBV19|TRBJ2-7
CASSISQVYEQYF
>NA|TRBV5-1|TRBJ2-2
CASKQTGGTGELFF
>NA|TRBV20-1|TRBJ2-1
CSARERGYYNEQFF
>few|TRBV7-2|TRBJ2-1
CASSRDTGSQFF
>few|TRBV7-2|TRBJ2-7
CASVVIRPPYEQYF
>many|TRBV5-1|TRBJ1-1
CASSPDGNTEAFF
>NA|TRBV28|TRBJ2-7
CASSLRSPWSYEQYF
>NA|TRBV4-1|TRBJ1-2
CASSLDSWASGYTF
>few|TRBV20-1|TRBJ2-5
CSAPTLTQETQYF
>few|TRBV11-2|TRBJ2-6
CASSRGDSGANVLTF
>NA|TRBV28|TRBJ2-7
CASSPRKSSYEQYF
>few|TRBV9|TRBJ2-3
CASSTSGRIADTQYF
>few|TRBV11-2|TRBJ2-2
CASSRRGGELFF
>NA|TRBV10-3|TRBJ2-1
CAISGITGDSSYNEQFF
>NA|TRBV23-1|TRBJ2-1
CASSHLAGTSGSNEQFF
>many|TRBV7-2|TRBJ1-5
CASSLSGNQPQHF
>many|TRBV5-5|TRBJ2-3
CASSPSADTQYF
>few|TRBV27|TRBJ1-1
CASSKAGTYGIAFF
>NA|TRBV5-1|TRBJ2-3
CATTRSGRSGDTQYF
>NA|TRBV20-1|TRBJ2-7
CSAKPITYEQYF
>NA|TRBV5-5|TRBJ2-1
CASSFAPLCSYNEQFF
>few|TRBV27|TRBJ2-3
CASSYRRVRTGSTDTQYF
>many|TRBV3-1|TRBJ1-1
CASSQGAGTEAFF
>few|TRBV6-6|TRBJ1-1
CASSDRQGTEAFF
>NA|TRBV10-3|TRBJ1-3
CAISETYIGSSGNTIYF
>NA|TRBV5-1|TRBJ2-2
CASSLTATGELFF
>NA|TRBV7-9|TRBJ1-3
CASSSRGSGTPGNTIYF
>few|TRBV20-1|TRBJ2-3
CSAMVGGTDTQYF
>NA|TRBV27|TRBJ1-6
CASTTDRGNSPLHF
>many|TRBV20-1|TRBJ2-1
CSALGGGSNNEQFF
>few|TRBV5-1|TRBJ2-7
CASSLFPSGNYEQYF
>NA|TRBV30|TRBJ2-7
CAWSRPGHRSYEQYF
>NA|TRBV7-2|TRBJ2-7
CASSPGGTNYEQYF
>NA|TRBV7-2|TRBJ2-3
CASSPRVASSTDTQYF
>NA|TRBV4-3|TRBJ2-2
CASSQDLWVYNTGELFF
>few|TRBV15|TRBJ2-3
CATSSALAGTQYF
>many|TRBV6-4|TRBJ2-3
CASGAGHTDTQYF
>few|TRBV7-2|TRBJ2-3
CASSLMGATDTQYF
>NA|TRBV3-1|TRBJ2-1
CASTPTSHEQFF
>many|TRBV29-1|TRBJ2-3
CSVEELAGGRDTQYF
>once|TRBV12-3/TRBV12-4|TRBJ2-2
CASSFQAGGELFF
>NA|TRBV11-1|TRBJ2-5
CASSLRGTTGGHQETQYF
>few|TRBV4-3|TRBJ2-1
CASSQETRNEQFF